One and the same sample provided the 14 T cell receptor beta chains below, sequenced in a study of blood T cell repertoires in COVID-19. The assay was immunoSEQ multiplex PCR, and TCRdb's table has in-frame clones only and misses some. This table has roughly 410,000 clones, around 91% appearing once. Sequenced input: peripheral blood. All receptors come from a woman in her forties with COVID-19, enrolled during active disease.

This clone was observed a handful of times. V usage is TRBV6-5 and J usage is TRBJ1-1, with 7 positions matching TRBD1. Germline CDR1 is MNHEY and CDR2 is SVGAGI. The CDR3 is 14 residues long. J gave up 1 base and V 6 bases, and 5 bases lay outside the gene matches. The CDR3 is CASRSRQGNTEAFF. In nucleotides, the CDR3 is TGTGCCAGCAGATCCCGACAGGGGAACACTGAAGCTTTCTTT.

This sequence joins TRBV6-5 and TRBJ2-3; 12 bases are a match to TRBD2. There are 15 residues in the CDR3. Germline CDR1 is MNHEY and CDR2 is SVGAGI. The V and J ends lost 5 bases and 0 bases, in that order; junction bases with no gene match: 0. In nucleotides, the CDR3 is TGTGCCAGCAGTCTAGCGGGGGGGAGCACAGATACGCAGTATTTT. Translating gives CASSLAGGSTDTQYF.

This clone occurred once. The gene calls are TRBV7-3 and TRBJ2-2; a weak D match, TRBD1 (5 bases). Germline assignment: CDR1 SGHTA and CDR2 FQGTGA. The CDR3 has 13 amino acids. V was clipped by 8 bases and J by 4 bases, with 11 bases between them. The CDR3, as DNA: TGTGCCAGCGCGCGTAGGGGCACCGGGGAGCTGTTTTTT. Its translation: CASARRGTGELFF.

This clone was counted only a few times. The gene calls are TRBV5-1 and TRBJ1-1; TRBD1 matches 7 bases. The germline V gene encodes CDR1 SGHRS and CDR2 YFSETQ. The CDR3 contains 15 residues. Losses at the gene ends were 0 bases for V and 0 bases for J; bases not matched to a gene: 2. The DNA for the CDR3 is TGCGCCAGCAGCTTGGAGGGGGCTTTGAACACTGAAGCTTTCTTT. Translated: CASSLEGALNTEAFF.

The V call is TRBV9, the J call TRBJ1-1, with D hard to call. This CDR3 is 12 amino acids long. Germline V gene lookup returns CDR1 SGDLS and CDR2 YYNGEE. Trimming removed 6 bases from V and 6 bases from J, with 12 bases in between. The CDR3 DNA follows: TGTGCCAGCACCCCCCGAGGCTCTGAAGCTTTCTTT. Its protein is CASTPRGSEAFF.

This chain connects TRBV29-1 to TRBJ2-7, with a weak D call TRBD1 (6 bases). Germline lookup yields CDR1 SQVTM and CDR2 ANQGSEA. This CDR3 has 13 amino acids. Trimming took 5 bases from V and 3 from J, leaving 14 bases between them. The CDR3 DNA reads TGCAGCGTTCGGGGCAGGGGCAACTACGAGCAGTACTTC. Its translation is CSVRGRGNYEQYF.

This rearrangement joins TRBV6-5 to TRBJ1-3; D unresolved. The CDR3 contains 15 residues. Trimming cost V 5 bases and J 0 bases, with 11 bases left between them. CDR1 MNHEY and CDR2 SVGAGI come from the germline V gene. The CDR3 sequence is CASSLVKASGNTIYF. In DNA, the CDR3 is TGTGCCAGCAGTCTTGTCAAAGCCTCTGGAAACACCATATATTTT.

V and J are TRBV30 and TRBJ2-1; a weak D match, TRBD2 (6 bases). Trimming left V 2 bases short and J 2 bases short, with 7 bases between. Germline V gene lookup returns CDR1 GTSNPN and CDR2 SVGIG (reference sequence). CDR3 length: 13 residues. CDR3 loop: CAWSIAAYNEQFF. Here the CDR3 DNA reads TGTGCCTGGAGTATAGCGGCCTACAATGAGCAGTTCTTC.

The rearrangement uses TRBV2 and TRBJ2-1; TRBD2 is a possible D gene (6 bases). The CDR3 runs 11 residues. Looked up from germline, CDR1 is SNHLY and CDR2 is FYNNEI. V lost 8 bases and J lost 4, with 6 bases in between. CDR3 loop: CASGTYNEQFF. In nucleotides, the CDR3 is TGTGCCAGCGGGACTTACAATGAGCAGTTCTTC.

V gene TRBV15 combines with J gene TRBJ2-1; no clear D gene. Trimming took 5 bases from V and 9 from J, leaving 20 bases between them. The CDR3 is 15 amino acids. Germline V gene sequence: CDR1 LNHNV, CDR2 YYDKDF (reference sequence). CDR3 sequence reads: CATSLGLTSNSEQFF. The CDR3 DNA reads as TGTGCCACCAGCCTGGGTCTGACCTCCAACAGTGAGCAGTTCTTC.

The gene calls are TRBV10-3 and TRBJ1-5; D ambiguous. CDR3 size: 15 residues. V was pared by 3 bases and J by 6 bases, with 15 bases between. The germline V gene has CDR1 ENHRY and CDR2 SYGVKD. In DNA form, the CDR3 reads TGTGCCATCAGTGACGGAGACCCCGGAGTTCAGCCCCAGCATTTT. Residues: CAISDGDPGVQPQHF.

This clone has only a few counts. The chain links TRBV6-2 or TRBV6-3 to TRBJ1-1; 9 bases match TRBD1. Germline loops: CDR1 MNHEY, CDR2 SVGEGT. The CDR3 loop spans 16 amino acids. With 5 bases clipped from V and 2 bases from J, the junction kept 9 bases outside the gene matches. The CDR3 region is CASSLETGGLNTEAFF. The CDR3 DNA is TGTGCCAGCAGTCTAGAAACAGGGGGCCTTAACACTGAAGCTTTCTTT.

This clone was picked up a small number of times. The CDR3 sequence: CASSSQTGWETQYF. DNA of the CDR3: TGTGCCAGCAGCTCCCAGACAGGATGGGAGACCCAGTACTTC. The rearrangement uses TRBV7-9 and TRBJ2-5, with D possibly matching TRBD1 (6 bases). Deletions cut 4 bases from V and 5 bases from J, with 14 bases between. From germline, CDR1 is SEHNR and CDR2 FQNEAQ (reference sequence). This CDR3 spans 14 amino acids.

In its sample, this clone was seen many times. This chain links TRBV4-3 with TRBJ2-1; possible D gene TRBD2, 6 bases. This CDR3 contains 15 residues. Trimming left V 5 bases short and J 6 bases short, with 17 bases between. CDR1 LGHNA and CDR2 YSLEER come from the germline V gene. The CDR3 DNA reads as TGCGCCAGCAGCGAGGGACTGGACTACAGCAATGAGCAGTTCTTC. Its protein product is CASSEGLDYSNEQFF.